Sequencing of this TCR beta chain was carried out in a study of blood T cell repertoires in COVID-19 (dated by TCRdb to the early 2020s). With regard to the full study: Samples covering the acute and convalescent phases of COVID-19 were provided by collaborators in the United States, Italy and Spain. The samples were drawn from the first 160 participants of the ongoing ImmuneRACE study and from 1,200 or so subjects provided by 6 global collaborators. Subjects who had been exposed to COVID-19, were actively infected with it, or had recovered from it provided the deeply sampled blood TCRbeta repertoires that made up the dataset. A freely available public database, intended as a resource for researchers studying the immune response to SARS-CoV-2, is where the repertoires were released. HLA class I and class II types, where available, came from metadata supplied by the sample provider rather than from assay-based typing. The material from the prospective study consisted of cDNA or gDNA derived from T cells, B-cell-depleted T cells, or PBMCs. Sample metadata almost always included a de-identified subject ID, COVID-19 status, age in years and sex.

One collaborating source in Seattle enrolled patients during active infection and followed them longitudinally through the course of disease. Each collaborating institution followed its own protocols to collect whole blood in K2EDTA tubes. Collaborator samples were shipped for TCRbeta analysis as frozen whole blood, isolated PBMCs, or DNA extracted from either sample type. TCRbeta CDR3 regions were amplified from genomic DNA by means of the immunoSEQ Assay, a bias-controlled multiplex PCR. Per the source publication's procedure: The number of nucleated cells in each sample was estimated by amplification of reference gene primers within the assay. To quantify the absolute abundance of each unique TCRbeta CDR3 rearrangement, sequence reads were collapsed and filtered. For each sample, productive Simpson clonality was calculated as the square root of Simpson's diversity index across productive rearrangements. In its TCRdb copy, this immuneACCESS table keeps in-frame sequences only and misses some clones. Where compared with another copy, unresolved V genes explain less than half of these, and the others have no known cause. The D gene and trimming were derived from the DNA, and the V and J assignments and clone size from that table. The sample table lists 140,000 or so clones, roughly 89% of them with a count of one. Around 9.5% of the sample comes from the top ten.

Trimming costs V 1 base and J 4 bases, and their ends lie 14 bases apart. Inclusive of the bounding cysteine and phenylalanine, the CDR3 is 16 residues long. Only the CDR3 part of the read is kept: 48 bases, read in frame from the first base. CDR1 and CDR2 are read off the germline V gene as SGHDN and FVKESK. About this clone itself: Its antigen is still unknown. The sample holds no much larger clone one base away, and base qualities are not on file.

On the study overall, not on this receptor specifically: Clinical and demographic metadata were provided uncurated, with the amount varying by source and participant.

Recombination connected TRBV14 to TRBJ2-1; tentative D gene TRBD2, with 5 bases matching. Sequencing input: peripheral blood. The TCR was taken from a man aged 25-45 years with COVID-19, enrolled during active disease. The DNA sequence is TGTGCCAGCAGCCAAGCTCGCAGCGGATGGTACAATGAGCAGTTCTTC. This gives the protein CASSQARSGWYNEQFF. Extended through the reference TRBV14 and TRBJ2-1 proteins, this CDR3 yields the full variable domain: EAGVTQFPSHSVIEKGQTVTLRCDPISGHDNLYWYRRVMGKEIKFLLHFVKESKQDESGMPNNRFLAERTGGTYSTLKVQPAELEDSGVYFCASSQARSGWYNEQFFGPGTRLTVL.